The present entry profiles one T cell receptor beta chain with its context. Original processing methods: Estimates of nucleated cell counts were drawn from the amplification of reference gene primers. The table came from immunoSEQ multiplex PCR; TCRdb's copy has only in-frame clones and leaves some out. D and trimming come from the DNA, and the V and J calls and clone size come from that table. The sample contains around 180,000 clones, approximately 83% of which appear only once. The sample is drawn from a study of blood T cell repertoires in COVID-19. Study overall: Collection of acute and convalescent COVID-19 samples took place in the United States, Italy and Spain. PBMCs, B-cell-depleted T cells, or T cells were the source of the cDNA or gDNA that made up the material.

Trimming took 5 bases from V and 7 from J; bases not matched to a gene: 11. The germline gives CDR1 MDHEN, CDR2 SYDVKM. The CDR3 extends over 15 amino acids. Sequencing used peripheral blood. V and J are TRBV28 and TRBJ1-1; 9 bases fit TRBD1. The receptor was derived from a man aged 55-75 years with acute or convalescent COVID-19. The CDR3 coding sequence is TGTGCCAGCAGTATGGCCGGGACAGGGCACCTTGAAGCTTTCTTT. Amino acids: CASSMAGTGHLEAFF.